The subject of this entry is one TCR beta chain. Its antigen is currently not known. For each CD8+ T cell subset, flow sorting was done in triplicate, and 250,000 to 300,000 cells per subset went directly into RLT lysis buffer. To exclude memory contaminants, naive CD8+ T cells were stringently defined as CD45RO-CCR7+CD27+CD95-. Peripheral blood mononuclear cells were isolated from buffy coats by standard density gradient centrifugation. Naive CXCR3-negative and CXCR3-positive CD8+ T cells were flow-sorted on a FACSAria III. An RNeasy Mini Kit was used to extract total RNA from the sorted cells. The sequencer was a NextSeq 550. The Human TCR Profiling Kit (MiLaboratory) was used to make UMI-labeled 5' RACE TRB cDNA libraries. cDNA synthesis used the entire amount of extracted RNA, and PCR amplification then used the entire amount of cDNA produced. Libraries were prepared in parallel with an identical number of PCR cycles. As for the original processing: With a minimum of two reads required per UMI, MIGEC and MiXCR pulled out about 50,000 +/- 10,000 unique UMI-labeled TRB cDNA molecules from each library. An average of approximately 40,000 +/- 10,000 functional in-frame TRB CDR3 nucleotide clonotypes without stop codons was found per library. After downsampling to 5000 UMI-labeled TRB molecules per sample, diversity metrics such as normalized Shannon-Wiener and Chao1 were calculated in VDJtools. VDJtools computed clonotype-size-weighted physicochemical properties of the central five CDR3 residues: interaction energy, strength, volume and Kidera factor 4. The reads, reprocessed by TCRdb, yield one row per CDR3 protein sequence and no DNA. These V and J calls rely on TCRdb rather than the paper's analysis. In this sample's table one finds 5,700 or so distinct CDR3 sequences. The ten top clones hold about 1.7% of the sample.

The data belong to a study of CXCR3-negative and CXCR3-positive naive CD8 T cells (dated by TCRdb to about 2019). Background for the entire study: In total, approximately 140 million TRB reads were obtained, or roughly 1.5 +/- 0.3 million reads per library. Diversity and physicochemical repertoire analyses were performed on about a dozen donors pooled from two independent experiments. Naive subsets from 5 or 6 donors and memory cells from 3 donors were included in the TRBV-TRBJ cluster analysis.

The cysteine opens and the phenylalanine closes a CDR3 of 15 amino acids. Only the protein sequence is given. CDR1 SGHDN and CDR2 FVKESK were looked up in the germline V gene. The full study reports these points: CXCR3 expression partially decreased after cryopreservation, so most assays used freshly isolated PBMCs. Because surface CD5, which is linked to self-reactivity in mice, was comparable between the naive subsets, TCR interaction strength was also inferred from the physicochemical properties of TRB CDR3s. Repertoire diversity was comparably high in both naive subsets but much lower in memory CD8+ T cells. Within the same donor, TRBV-TRBJ usage looked similar between naive CXCR3-negative and CXCR3-positive cells, but memory cells had distinct patterns. TRB CDR3s from CXCR3-positive naive cells showed higher hydrophobicity (lower Kidera factor 4), lower energy, and higher strength and volume indices than CXCR3-negative naive cells.

The receptor chain draws on TRBV14 and TRBJ1-1. The receptor comes from a human donor in good health. Some clones in this sample may be carry-over from other donors' samples. The sequenced material came from naive CXCR3+ CD8+ T cells from blood. What this sample's cell subset or site label stands for: CD45RO-CCR7+CD27+CD95- naive CD8+ T cells expressing CXCR3 (TNR3+). CDR3 reads: CASSQRTDMNTEAFF.